The 9 T cell receptor beta chains presented below share a single source sample, sequenced in a study of T cell responses to AZD1222 COVID-19 vaccine. Generated by immunoSEQ multiplex PCR, the TCRdb table keeps only in-frame clones and is missing some. The top ten clones hold 1.5% to 2% of a sample with roughly 120,000 clones, over 75% of them seen once. This sample comprised peripheral blood, obtained on day 0 of AZD1222 vaccination. The receptor source for this set is an adult in good health.

The chain's CDR3 is CASHQGGVSYNSPLHF. In DNA form, the CDR3 reads TGCGCCAGCCACCAGGGTGGAGTATCCTATAATTCACCCCTCCACTTT. The rearrangement uses TRBV5-1 and TRBJ1-6; D possibly corresponds to TRBD1 (5 bases). The V end lost 7 bases, the J end lost 1 base, and 15 bases lay between the germline ends. Germline loops: CDR1 SGHRS, CDR2 YFSETQ. This CDR3 has 16 residues.

This clone came up once. The chain couples TRBV7-9 to TRBJ1-6, with D perhaps TRBD1 (6 bases). The CDR3 consists of 16 residues. The V gene lost 1 base and the J gene lost 9 bases, with 16 bases spanning the gap. Germline V CDR1 and CDR2: SEHNR, FQNEAQ (reference sequence). The DNA for the CDR3 is TGTGCCAGCAGCTTAGTATCTGGGACAATTTCTTCACCCCTCCACTTT. The encoded protein is CASSLVSGTISSPLHF.

This chain uses TRBV7-2 with TRBJ1-2, with 8 bases aligning to TRBD1. This CDR3 is built from 15 residues. Germline trimming cut 8 bases from V and 7 bases from J; bases unmatched to any gene: 15. Germline lookup yields CDR1 SGHTA and CDR2 FQGNSA. Here the CDR3 DNA reads TGTGCCAGCCGCGGACAGGGAATATTTTCGGGTGGCTACACCTTC. Amino acid sequence: CASRGQGIFSGGYTF.

This chain joins TRBV10-1 and TRBJ2-1; possibly TRBD2 for D (5 bases). Germline CDR1 WNHNN, CDR2 SYGVQD (reference sequence). Deletions cut 3 bases from V and 6 bases from J, with 9 bases between. The CDR3 has 13 residues. Written as DNA, the CDR3 is TGCGCCAGCAGTGACGGGATGAGCAATGAGCAGTTCTTC. Residues: CASSDGMSNEQFF.

The chain carries TRBV19 and TRBJ1-4, with D unclear. Trimming pared 6 bases from V and 3 bases from J, leaving 14 bases between. This CDR3 is built from 15 residues. From germline, CDR1 is LNHDA and CDR2 SQIVND (reference sequence). CDR3 sequence: CASSARGGPNEKLFF. CDR3 coding DNA: TGTGCCAGTAGCGCCCGAGGAGGACCTAATGAAAAACTGTTTTTT.

The V gene is TRBV5-1, the J gene TRBJ2-7; D is perhaps TRBD1 (5 bases). This CDR3 has 13 amino acids. Germline V lookup: CDR1 SGHRS, CDR2 YFSETQ. With 0 bases removed from V and 4 bases from J, the gap between germline ends came to 8 bases. CDR3: CASSLAKGYEQYF. DNA of the CDR3: TGCGCCAGCAGCTTGGCCAAGGGGTACGAGCAGTACTTC.

Comment on this clone: Other DNA sequences from this sample encode an identical CDR3 as well. The genes are TRBV5-1 and TRBJ2-3; TRBD1 matches at 10 bases. The CDR3 is 14 residues long. J gave up 4 bases and V 2 bases, and 1 base lay outside the gene matches. CDR1 SGHRS and CDR2 YFSETQ come from the germline V gene. This CDR3 is CASSLGQGADTQYF. CDR3 DNA sequence: TGCGCCAGCAGCTTAGGACAGGGGGCAGATACGCAGTATTTT.

CDR3 DNA: TGTGCCTGGAGTGTAGTAATGGGAGAGCAGTACTTC. It encodes CAWSVVMGEQYF. The chain recombines TRBV30 with TRBJ2-7; D unresolved. In germline, CDR1 is GTSNPN, CDR2 SVGIG (reference sequence). The CDR3 is 12 amino acids. The V end was cut by 0 bases, the J end by 7 bases, with 10 bases between.

The chain combines TRBV30 with TRBJ2-7; TRBD1 aligns across 7 bases. The J segment lost 0 bases and the V segment lost 3 bases, leaving 5 bases of the junction unmatched. CDR3 length equals 14 residues. Germline values: CDR1 GTSNPN, CDR2 SVGIG (reference sequence). Written as DNA, the CDR3 is TGTGCCTGGAGCCGGGACAGAATCTCCTACGAGCAGTACTTC. It yields the protein CAWSRDRISYEQYF.